This T cell receptor beta chain was sequenced during a study of cytomegalovirus exposure and HLA in healthy donors. Study at large: In a previous analysis, 117 million unique TCR beta sequences were found from 170 million or so T cells.

PCR primers comprised 60 Vbeta and 13 Jbeta primers. Libraries were prepared by immunoSEQ multiplex PCR; TCRdb keeps only in-frame clonotypes and omits some of them. The sample yields more than 60,000 clones, more than 65% seen once. The sequencing input was PBMCs. The clonotype originates from a woman between 25 and 40 years old in good health and CMV-seronegative.

The CDR3 reads CASSLYGVDTQYF. In DNA, the CDR3 is TGTGCCAGCAGTTTATACGGGGTAGATACGCAGTATTTT. The rearrangement links TRBV27 to TRBJ2-3, with D possibly TRBD2 on 5 matching bases. The CDR3 contains 13 residues. V lost 1 base and J 5 bases, leaving 7 bases between the germline ends. Per the germline V gene, CDR1 is MNHEY and CDR2 is SMNVEV (reference sequence).